These T cell receptor beta chains were read from a single sample in a study of blood T cell repertoires in COVID-19. TCRdb keeps only in-frame clones here, not all; method: immunoSEQ multiplex PCR. The sample holds 150,000 to 200,000 clones; approximately 80% are singletons and the top ten take over 4%. Input material: PBMCs or T cells enriched from blood (not recorded which). These receptors were obtained from a man aged 65-85 years who had been exposed to COVID-19. Each CDR3 is given with its conserved first and last residue. The D gene is left open where the match is weak.

TRBD1 | TRBJ2-5 | TRBV24-1 | CATSDSRQGIVETQYF
NA | TRBJ2-2 | TRBV12-1 | CASSLRRQGSTGELFF
TRBD2 | TRBJ2-7 | TRBV19 | CASSILHGRLDEQYF
NA | TRBJ1-5 | TRBV6-5 | CASGERGNQPQHF
TRBD2 | TRBJ2-3 | TRBV29-1 | CSVGTSGVNTQYF
NA | TRBJ1-2 | TRBV2 | CASSAYLGAKGYTF
NA | TRBJ2-5 | TRBV2 | CASSDRGLQETQYF
TRBD1 | TRBJ1-2 | TRBV18 | CASSPPGQGASGYTF
NA | TRBJ1-2 | TRBV28 | CASSRTADYGYTF
TRBD2 | TRBJ2-2 | TRBV11-2 | CASSFSGAGTGELFF
NA | TRBJ2-1 | TRBV28 | CASGGFGIYSYNEQFF
NA | TRBJ2-3 | TRBV13 | CASSLAVGGGTDTQYF
NA | TRBJ1-1 | TRBV21-1 | CASRTGGEAFF
NA | TRBJ1-6 | TRBV6-2/TRBV6-3 | CASSSRVVRNSPLHF
TRBD2 | TRBJ2-7 | TRBV28 | CASSPSGRGAYEQYF
NA | TRBJ1-6 | TRBV7-9 | CASSLAREISYNSPLHF
NA | TRBJ1-1 | TRBV6-1 | CASSEDSYEAFF
NA | TRBJ1-4 | TRBV6-2/TRBV6-3 | CASSYFTAENEKLFF
NA | TRBJ1-2 | TRBV7-8 | CASSAGAMNGYTF
NA | TRBJ1-3 | TRBV5-6 | CASSLGTVLLSGNTIYF
TRBD2 | TRBJ2-2 | TRBV19 | CASSAELAVAGELFF
TRBD2 | TRBJ2-1 | TRBV3-1/TRBV3-2 | CASSQGTSAVEQFF
TRBD1 | TRBJ1-1 | TRBV9 | CASSDSTGATEAFF
NA | TRBJ2-3 | TRBV2 | CASTRTLDVDTQYF
NA | TRBJ2-1 | TRBV19 | CASSIDRGLSEQFF
TRBD1 | TRBJ1-1 | TRBV6-2/TRBV6-3 | CASSYSPDRGQRNTEAFF
NA | TRBJ2-4 | TRBV30 | CAWSQKNIQYF
NA | TRBJ2-2 | TRBV5-1 | CASSLVAVNTGELFF
TRBD2 | TRBJ2-6 | TRBV4-3 | CASSQYPPGGANSGANVLTF